This entry is about one T cell receptor beta chain. Its antigen is not identified. CDR3 length: 14 amino acids. Deletions cut 7 bases from V and 8 bases from J, with 17 bases between. Germline loops: CDR1 MNHEY, CDR2 SVGEGT. Unique molecular identifiers were affixed to discrete cDNA molecules within the library. TCRdb ran MiXCR on the RACE reads and lists one entry per CDR3 protein. Seen here are roughly 45,000 distinct CDR3 sequences, around 9.3% observed once, and the top ten hold roughly 4.4%. This record comes from a study of human T cells and chemical hapten exposure. About the study: Women made up most patients, who had alopecia areata, totalis or universalis.

Study-wide results and caveats: As the donors had alopecia, their immune response may differ from healthy people's.

Time point of the sample: patch test 1, 2 weeks after DPC sensitization. Described treatment: therapeutic diphenylcyclopropenone sensitization with weekly scalp DPC. Material: whole blood, obtained in connection with sensitization to the hapten diphenylcyclopropenone (DPC). This TCR was recovered from a woman aged 45-65 years with alopecia areata. Some clones in this sample may be carry-over from other donors' samples. J is TRBJ1-4 and V is TRBV6-2 or TRBV6-3, with a tentative D call TRBD1 (6 bases). The CDR3 DNA is TGTGCCAGCACCCAGGGGTTGGAGGGAGAAAAACTGTTTTTT. This codes for CASTQGLEGEKLFF.